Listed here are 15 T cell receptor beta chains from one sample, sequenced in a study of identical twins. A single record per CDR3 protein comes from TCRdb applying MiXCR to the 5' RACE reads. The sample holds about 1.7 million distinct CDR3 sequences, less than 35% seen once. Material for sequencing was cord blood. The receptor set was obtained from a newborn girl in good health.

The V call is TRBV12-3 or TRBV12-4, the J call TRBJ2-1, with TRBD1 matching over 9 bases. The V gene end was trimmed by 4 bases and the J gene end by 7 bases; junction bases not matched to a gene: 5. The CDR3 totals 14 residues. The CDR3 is CASSSPGTGNEQFF. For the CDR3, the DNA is TGTGCCAGCAGTTCCCCCGGGACAGGGAATGAGCAGTTCTTC.

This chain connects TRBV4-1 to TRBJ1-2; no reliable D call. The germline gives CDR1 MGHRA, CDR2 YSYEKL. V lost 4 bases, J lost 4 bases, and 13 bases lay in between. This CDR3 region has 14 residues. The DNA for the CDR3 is TGCGCCAGCAGCCGAGATCGAACGGTCTATGGCTACACCTTC. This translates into CASSRDRTVYGYTF.

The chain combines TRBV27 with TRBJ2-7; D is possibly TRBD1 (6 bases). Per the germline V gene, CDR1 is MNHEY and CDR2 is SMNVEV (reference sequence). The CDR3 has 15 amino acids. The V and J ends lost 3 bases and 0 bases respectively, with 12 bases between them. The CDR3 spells CASSLTGPGSYEQYF. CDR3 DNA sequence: TGTGCCAGCAGTTTGACAGGCCCTGGCTCCTACGAGCAGTACTTC.

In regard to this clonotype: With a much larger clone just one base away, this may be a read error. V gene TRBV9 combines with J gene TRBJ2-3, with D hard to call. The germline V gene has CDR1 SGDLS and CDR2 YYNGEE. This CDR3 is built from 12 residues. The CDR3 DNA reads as TGTGCCAGCAGCGTAAGGGAAGATGCGCAGTATTTT. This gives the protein CASSVREDAQYF.

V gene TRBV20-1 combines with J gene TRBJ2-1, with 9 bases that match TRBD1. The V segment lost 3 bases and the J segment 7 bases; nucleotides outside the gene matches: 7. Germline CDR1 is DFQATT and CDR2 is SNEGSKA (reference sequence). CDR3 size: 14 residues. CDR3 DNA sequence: TGCAGTGCTAGTTGGGACAGGGTTGTGAATGAGCAGTTCTTC. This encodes CSASWDRVVNEQFF.

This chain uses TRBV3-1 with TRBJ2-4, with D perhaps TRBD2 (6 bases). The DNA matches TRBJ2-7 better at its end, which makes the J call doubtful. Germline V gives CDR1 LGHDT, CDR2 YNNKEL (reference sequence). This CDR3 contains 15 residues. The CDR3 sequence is CASSQTKIAAYEQYF. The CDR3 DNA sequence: TGTGCCAGCAGCCAAACCAAAATAGCGGCCTACGAGCAGTACTTC.

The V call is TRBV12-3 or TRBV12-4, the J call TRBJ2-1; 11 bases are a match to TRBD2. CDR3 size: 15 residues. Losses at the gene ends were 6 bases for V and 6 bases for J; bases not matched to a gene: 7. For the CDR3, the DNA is TGTGCCAGCAGCCTACTAGCGGGAGTACCCAATGAGCAGTTCTTC. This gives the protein CASSLLAGVPNEQFF.

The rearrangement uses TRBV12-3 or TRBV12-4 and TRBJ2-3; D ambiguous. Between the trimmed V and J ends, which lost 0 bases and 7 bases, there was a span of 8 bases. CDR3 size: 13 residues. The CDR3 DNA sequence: TGTGCCAGCAGTTTAGCCACCTTCCATACGCAGTATTTT. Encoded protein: CASSLATFHTQYF.

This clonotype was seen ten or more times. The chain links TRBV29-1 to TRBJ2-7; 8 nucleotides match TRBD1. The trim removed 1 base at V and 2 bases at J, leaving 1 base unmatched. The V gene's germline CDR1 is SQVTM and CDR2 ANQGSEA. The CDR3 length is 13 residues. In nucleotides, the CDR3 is TGCAGCGTTGAAGGGACAGGGACCTACGAGCAGTACTTC. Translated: CSVEGTGTYEQYF.

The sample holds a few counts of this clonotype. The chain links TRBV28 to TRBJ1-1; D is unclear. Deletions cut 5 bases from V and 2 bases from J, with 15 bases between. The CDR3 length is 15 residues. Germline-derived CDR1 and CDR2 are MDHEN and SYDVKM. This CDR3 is CASSPPGLYNTEAFF. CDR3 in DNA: TGTGCCAGCAGTCCTCCTGGCTTGTACAACACTGAAGCTTTCTTT.

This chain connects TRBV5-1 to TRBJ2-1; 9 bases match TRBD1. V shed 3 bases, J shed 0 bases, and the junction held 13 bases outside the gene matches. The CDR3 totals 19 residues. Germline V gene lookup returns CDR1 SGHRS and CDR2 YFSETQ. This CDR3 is CASSYRSTGTGISYNEQFF. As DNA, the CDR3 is TGCGCCAGCAGCTATCGATCAACCGGGACAGGGATCTCCTACAATGAGCAGTTCTTC.

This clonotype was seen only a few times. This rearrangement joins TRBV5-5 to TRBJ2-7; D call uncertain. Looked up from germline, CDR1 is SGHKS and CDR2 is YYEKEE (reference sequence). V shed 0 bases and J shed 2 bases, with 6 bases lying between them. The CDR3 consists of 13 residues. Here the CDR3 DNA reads TGTGCCAGCAGCTTGGACATAGCCTACGAGCAGTACTTC. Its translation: CASSLDIAYEQYF.

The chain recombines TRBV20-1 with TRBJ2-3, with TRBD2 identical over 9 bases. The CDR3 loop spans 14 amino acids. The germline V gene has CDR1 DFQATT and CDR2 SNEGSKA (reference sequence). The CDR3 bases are TGCCGAACTAGCCGGACTAGCGGCACAGATACGCAGTATTTT. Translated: CRTSRTSGTDTQYF.

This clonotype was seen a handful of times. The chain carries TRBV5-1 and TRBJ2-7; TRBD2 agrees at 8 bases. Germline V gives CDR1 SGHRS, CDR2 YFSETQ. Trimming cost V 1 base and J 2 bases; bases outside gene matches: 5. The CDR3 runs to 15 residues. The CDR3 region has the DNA TGCGCCAGCAGCTTGACCCGGGAGGGGACCTACGAGCAGTACTTC. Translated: CASSLTREGTYEQYF. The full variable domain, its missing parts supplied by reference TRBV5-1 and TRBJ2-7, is KAGVTQTPRYLIKTRGQQVTLSCSPISGHRSVSWYQQTPGQGLQFLFEYFSETQRNKGNFPGRFSGRQFSNSRSEMNVSTLELGDSALYLCASSLTREGTYEQYFGPGTRLTVT.

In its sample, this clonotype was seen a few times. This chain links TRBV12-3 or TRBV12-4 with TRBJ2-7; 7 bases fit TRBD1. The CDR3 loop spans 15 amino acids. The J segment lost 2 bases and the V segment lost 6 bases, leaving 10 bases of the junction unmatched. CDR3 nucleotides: TGTGCCAGCAGCCACCGGACAGGACACCCCTACGAGCAGTACTTC. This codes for CASSHRTGHPYEQYF.